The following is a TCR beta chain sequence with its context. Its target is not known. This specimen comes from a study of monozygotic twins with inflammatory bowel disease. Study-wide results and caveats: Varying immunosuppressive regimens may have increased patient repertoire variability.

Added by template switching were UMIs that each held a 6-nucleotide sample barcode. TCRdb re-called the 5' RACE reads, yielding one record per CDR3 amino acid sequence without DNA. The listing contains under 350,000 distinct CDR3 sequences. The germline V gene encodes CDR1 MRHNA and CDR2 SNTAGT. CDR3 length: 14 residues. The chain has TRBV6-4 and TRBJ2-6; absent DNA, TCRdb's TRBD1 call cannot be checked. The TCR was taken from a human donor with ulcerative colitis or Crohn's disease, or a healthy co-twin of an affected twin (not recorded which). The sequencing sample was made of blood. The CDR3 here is CASKRDSGANVLTF.